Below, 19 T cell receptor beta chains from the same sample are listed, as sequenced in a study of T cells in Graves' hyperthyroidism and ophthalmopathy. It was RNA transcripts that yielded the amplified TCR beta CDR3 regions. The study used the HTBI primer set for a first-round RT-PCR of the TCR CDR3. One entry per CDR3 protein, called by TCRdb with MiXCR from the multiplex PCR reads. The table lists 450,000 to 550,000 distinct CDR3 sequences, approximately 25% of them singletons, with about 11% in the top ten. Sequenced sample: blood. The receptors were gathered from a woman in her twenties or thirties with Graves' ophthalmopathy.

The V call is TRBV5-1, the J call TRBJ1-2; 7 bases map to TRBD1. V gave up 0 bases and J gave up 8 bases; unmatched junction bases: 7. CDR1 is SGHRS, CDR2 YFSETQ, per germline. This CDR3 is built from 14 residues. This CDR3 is CASSLVASGGGYTF. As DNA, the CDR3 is TGCGCCAGCAGCTTGGTTGCGTCAGGGGGAGGCTACACCTTC.

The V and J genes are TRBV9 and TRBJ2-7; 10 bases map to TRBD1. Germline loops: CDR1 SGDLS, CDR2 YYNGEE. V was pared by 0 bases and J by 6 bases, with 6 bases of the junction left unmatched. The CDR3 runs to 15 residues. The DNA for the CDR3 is TGTGCCAGCAGCGTAGTGGGACAGGGGCGGGCCGAGCAGTACTTC. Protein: CASSVVGQGRAEQYF.

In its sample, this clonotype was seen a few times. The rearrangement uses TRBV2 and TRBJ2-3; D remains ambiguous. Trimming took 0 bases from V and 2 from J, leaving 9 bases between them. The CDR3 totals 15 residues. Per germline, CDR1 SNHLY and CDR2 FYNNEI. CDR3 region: CASSEAGYPTDTQYF. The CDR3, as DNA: TGTGCCAGCAGTGAAGCTGGCTATCCCACAGATACGCAGTATTTT.

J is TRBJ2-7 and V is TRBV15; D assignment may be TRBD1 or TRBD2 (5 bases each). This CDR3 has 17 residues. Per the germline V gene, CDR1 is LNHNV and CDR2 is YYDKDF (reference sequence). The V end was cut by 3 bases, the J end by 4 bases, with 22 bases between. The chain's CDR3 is CATSRREGALLDYEQYF. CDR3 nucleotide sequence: TGTGCCACCAGCAGGAGGGAAGGGGCGCTCCTCGATTACGAGCAGTACTTC.

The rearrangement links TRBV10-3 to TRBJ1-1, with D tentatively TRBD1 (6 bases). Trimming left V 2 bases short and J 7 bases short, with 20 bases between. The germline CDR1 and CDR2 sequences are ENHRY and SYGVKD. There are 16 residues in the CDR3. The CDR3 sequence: CAISEAHPPGGVEAFF. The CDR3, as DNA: TGTGCCATCAGTGAGGCCCACCCCCCGGGGGGCGTTGAAGCTTTCTTT.

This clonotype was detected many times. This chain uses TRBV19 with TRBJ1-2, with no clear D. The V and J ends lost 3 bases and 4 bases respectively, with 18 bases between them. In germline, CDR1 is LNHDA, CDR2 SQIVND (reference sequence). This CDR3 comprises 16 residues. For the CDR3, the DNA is TGTGCCAGTAGTATGATCGCGGCGGATCAGACCTATGGCTACACCTTC. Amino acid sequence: CASSMIAADQTYGYTF. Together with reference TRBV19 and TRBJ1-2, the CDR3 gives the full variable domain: DGGITQSPKYLFRKEGQNVTLSCEQNLNHDAMYWYRQDPGQGLRLIYYSQIVNDFQKGDIAEGYSVSREKKESFPLTVTSAQKNPTAFYLCASSMIAADQTYGYTFGSGTRLTVV.

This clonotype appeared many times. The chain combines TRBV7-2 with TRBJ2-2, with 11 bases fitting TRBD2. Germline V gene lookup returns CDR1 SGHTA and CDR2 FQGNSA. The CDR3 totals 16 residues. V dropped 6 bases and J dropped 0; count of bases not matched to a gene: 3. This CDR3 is CASSFSGGANTGELFF. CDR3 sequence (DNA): TGTGCCAGCAGTTTTAGCGGGGGGGCGAACACCGGGGAGCTGTTTTTT.

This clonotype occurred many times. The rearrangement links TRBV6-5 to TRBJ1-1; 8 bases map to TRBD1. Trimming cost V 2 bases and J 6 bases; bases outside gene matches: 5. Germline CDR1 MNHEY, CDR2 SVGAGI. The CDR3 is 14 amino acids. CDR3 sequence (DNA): TGTGCCAGCAGTTACGACAGGGGCCGGCCTGAAGCTTTCTTT. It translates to CASSYDRGRPEAFF.

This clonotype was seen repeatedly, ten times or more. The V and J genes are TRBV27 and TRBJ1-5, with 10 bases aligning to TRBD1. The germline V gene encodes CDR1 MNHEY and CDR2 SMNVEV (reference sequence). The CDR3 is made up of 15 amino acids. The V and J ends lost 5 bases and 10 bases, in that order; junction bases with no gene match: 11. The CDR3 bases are TGTGCCAGCAGTCCCCGTGGGACAGGGGTTTCTCCCCAGCATTTT. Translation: CASSPRGTGVSPQHF.

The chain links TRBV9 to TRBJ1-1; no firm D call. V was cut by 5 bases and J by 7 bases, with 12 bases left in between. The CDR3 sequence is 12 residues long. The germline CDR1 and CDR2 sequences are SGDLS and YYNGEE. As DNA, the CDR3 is TGTGCCAGCAGTACCGGACGAAATGAAGCTTTCTTT. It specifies CASSTGRNEAFF.

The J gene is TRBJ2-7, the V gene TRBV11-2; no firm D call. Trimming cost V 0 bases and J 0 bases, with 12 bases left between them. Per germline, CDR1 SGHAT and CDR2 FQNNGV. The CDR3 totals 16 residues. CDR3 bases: TGTGCCAGCAGCTTAGAAGGCGCGTATCACTCCTACGAGCAGTACTTC. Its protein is CASSLEGAYHSYEQYF.

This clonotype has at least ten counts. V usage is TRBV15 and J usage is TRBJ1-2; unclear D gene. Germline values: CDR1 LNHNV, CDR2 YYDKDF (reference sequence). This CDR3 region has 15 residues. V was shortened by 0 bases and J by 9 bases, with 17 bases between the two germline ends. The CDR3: CATSRDNAAKNSYTF. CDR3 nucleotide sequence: TGTGCCACCAGCAGAGATAATGCAGCTAAAAATAGCTACACCTTC.

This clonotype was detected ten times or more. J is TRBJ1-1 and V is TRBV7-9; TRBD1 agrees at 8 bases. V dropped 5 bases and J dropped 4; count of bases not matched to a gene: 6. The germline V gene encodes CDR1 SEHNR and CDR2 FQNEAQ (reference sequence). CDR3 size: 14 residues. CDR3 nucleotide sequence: TGTGCCAGCAGCCGAGGACAGGGAGTCACTGAAGCTTTCTTT. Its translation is CASSRGQGVTEAFF.

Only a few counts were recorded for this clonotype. CDR3 in DNA: TGTGCCAGCAGAACGGGACAGGGGCACACTGAAGCTTTCTTT. Its translation: CASRTGQGHTEAFF. J is TRBJ1-1 and V is TRBV12-3 or TRBV12-4; 10 bases fit TRBD1. The CDR3 consists of 14 residues. The trim removed 6 bases at V and 3 bases at J, leaving 4 bases unmatched.

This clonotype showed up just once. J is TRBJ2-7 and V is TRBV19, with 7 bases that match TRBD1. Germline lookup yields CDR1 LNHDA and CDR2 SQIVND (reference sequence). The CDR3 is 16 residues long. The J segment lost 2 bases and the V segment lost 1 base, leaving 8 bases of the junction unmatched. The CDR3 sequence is CASSIGGRTGPYEQYF. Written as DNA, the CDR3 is TGTGCCAGTAGTATAGGGGGCCGGACAGGTCCCTACGAGCAGTACTTC.

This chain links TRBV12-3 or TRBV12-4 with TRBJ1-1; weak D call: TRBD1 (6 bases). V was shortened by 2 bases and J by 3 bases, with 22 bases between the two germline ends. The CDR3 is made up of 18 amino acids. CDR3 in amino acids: CASSLPFMIRGRDTEAFF. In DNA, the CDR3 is TGTGCCAGCAGTTTACCCTTTATGATCAGGGGCAGAGACACTGAAGCTTTCTTT.

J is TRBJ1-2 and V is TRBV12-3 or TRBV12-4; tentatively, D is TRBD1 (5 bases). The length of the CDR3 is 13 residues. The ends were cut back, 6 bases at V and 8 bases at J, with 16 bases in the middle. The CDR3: CASRSLGTYGYTF. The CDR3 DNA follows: TGTGCCAGCAGATCCCTTGGGACCTACGGCTACACCTTC.

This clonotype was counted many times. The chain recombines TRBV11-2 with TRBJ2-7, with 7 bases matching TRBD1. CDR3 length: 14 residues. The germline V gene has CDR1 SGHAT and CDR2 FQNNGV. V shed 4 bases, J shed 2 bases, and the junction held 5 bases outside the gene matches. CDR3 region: CASSSQQGAYEQYF. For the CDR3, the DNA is TGTGCCAGCAGCTCCCAGCAGGGGGCCTACGAGCAGTACTTC.

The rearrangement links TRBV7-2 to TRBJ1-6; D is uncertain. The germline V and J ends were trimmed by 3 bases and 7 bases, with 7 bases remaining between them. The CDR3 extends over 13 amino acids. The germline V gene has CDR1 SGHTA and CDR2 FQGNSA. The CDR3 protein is CASSFTVNSPLHF. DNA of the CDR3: TGTGCCAGCAGCTTTACGGTGAATTCACCCCTCCACTTT.